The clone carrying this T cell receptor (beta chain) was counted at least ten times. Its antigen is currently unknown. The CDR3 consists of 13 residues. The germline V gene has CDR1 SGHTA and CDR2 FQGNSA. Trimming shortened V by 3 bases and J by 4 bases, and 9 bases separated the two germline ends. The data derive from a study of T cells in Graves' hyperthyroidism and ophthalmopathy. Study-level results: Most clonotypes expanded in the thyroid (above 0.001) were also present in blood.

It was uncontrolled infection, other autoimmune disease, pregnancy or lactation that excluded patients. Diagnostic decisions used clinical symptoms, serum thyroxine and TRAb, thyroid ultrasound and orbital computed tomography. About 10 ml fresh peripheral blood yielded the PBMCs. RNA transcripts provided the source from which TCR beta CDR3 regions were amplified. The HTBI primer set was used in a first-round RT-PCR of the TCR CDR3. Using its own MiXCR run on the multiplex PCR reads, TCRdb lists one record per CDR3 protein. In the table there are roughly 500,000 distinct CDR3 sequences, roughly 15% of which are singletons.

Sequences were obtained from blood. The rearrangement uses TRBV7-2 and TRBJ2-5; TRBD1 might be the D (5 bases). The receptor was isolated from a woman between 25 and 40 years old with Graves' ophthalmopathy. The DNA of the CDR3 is TGTGCCAGCAGCTTGAACCAGGGAGAGACCCAGTACTTC. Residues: CASSLNQGETQYF.